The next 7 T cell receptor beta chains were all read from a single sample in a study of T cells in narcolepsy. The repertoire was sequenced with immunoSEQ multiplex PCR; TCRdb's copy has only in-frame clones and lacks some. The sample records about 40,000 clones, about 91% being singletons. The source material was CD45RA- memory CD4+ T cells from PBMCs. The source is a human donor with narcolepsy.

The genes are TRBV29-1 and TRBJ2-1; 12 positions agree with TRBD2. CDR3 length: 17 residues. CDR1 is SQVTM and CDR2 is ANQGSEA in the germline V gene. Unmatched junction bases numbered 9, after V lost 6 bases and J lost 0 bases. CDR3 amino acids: CSVPTSGGQVSYNEQFF. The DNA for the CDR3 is TGCAGCGTCCCGACTAGCGGGGGACAAGTCTCCTACAATGAGCAGTTCTTC.

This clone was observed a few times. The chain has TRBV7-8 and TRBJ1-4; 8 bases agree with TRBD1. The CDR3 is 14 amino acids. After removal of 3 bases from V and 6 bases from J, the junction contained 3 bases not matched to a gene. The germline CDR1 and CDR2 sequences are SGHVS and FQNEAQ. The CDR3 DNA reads TGTGCCAGCAGCTTCAACAGGGGGGATGAAAAACTGTTTTTT. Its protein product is CASSFNRGDEKLFF.

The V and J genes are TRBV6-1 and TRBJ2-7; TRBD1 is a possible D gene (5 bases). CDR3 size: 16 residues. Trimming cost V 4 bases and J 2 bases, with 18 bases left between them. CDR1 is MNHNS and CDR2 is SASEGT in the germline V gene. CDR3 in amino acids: CASSVIRVLLTYEQYF. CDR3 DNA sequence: TGTGCCAGCAGTGTAATCAGGGTTCTTTTGACCTACGAGCAGTACTTC.

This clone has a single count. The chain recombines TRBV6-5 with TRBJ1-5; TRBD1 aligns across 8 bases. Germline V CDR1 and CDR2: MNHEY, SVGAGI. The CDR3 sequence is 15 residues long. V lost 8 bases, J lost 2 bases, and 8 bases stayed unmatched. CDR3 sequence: CASLSTGAGNQPQHF. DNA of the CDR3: TGTGCCAGCTTATCGACAGGGGCCGGCAATCAGCCCCAGCATTTT.

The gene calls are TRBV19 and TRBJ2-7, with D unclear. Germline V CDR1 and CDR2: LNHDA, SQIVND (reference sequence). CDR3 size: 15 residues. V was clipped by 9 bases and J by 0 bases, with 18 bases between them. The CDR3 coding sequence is TGTGCCAGGGGGATGGGTCTATACTTCTCCTACGAGCAGTACTTC. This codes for CARGMGLYFSYEQYF.

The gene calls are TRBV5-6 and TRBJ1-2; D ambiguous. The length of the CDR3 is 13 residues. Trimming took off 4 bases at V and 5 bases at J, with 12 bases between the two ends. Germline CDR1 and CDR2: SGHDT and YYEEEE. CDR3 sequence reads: CASSPAYGYGYTF. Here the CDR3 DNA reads TGTGCCAGCAGCCCCGCTTACGGATATGGCTACACCTTC.

The CDR3 bases are TGCAGCGTTGGGGTTGCGGCGGGGGCTGAAGCTTTCTTT. It is translated as CSVGVAAGAEAFF. V gene TRBV29-1 combines with J gene TRBJ1-1; TRBD1 is a possible D gene (5 bases). This CDR3 contains 13 residues. V lost 4 bases to trimming and J lost 6 bases, with 15 bases between them. CDR1 and CDR2 (germline): SQVTM, ANQGSEA.